Listed here are 12 T cell receptor beta chains from one sample, sequenced in a study of T cells in Graves' hyperthyroidism and ophthalmopathy. The TCR beta CDR3 regions underwent amplification using RNA transcripts as the source. HTBI primers were used for first-round RT-PCR of the TCR CDR3. TCRdb recomputed calls from the multiplex PCR reads with MiXCR, one row per CDR3 protein. The sample has fewer than 450,000 distinct CDR3 sequences; about a sixth are singletons. Sequences were obtained from blood. The receptors were gathered from a young woman with Graves' hyperthyroidism that later progressed to Graves' ophthalmopathy.

The rearrangement joins TRBV6-1 to TRBJ1-1; no reliable D call. V was clipped by 7 bases and J by 5 bases, with 17 bases between them. The CDR3 runs to 14 residues. Germline-derived CDR1 and CDR2 are MNHNS and SASEGT. In DNA form, the CDR3 reads TGTGCCAGCACCCTCAGTGAGGGTGGGACTGAAGCTTTCTTT. Its translation: CASTLSEGGTEAFF.

This clonotype was found many times. The rearrangement joins TRBV13 to TRBJ1-1; D is possibly TRBD1 (5 bases). V was shortened by 3 bases and J by 5 bases, with 16 bases between the two germline ends. Germline assignment: CDR1 PRHDT and CDR2 FYEKMQ (reference sequence). The CDR3 totals 15 residues. Here the CDR3 DNA reads TGTGCCAGCAGCTTGGGGGGAGGGGCGGGGACTGAAGCTTTCTTT. Its protein is CASSLGGGAGTEAFF.

This clonotype was counted many times. This chain links TRBV4-2 with TRBJ2-1; D may be TRBD1 (6 bases). Trimming took 4 bases from V and 0 from J, leaving 13 bases between them. The CDR3 length is 16 residues. CDR1 is LGHNA, CDR2 YNFKEQ, per germline. The CDR3 loop is CASSPEDSHSYNEQFF. The CDR3 bases are TGTGCCAGCAGCCCTGAGGACAGCCACTCCTACAATGAGCAGTTCTTC.

This clonotype was counted many times. The genes are TRBV28 and TRBJ2-3; unclear D gene. The length of the CDR3 is 15 residues. The germline gives CDR1 MDHEN, CDR2 SYDVKM. Trimming pared 4 bases from V and 1 base from J, leaving 12 bases between. The chain's CDR3 is CASSSPFGGTDTQYF. CDR3 DNA: TGTGCCAGCAGTTCCCCCTTTGGGGGCACAGATACGCAGTATTTT.

This clonotype was observed a handful of times. The gene calls are TRBV5-8 and TRBJ1-4; D is perhaps TRBD1 (5 bases). The CDR3 covers 17 residues. V dropped 2 bases and J dropped 0 bases, with 14 bases sitting between them. Looked up from germline, CDR1 is SGHTS and CDR2 is YDEGEE. The CDR3 spells CASSLSTGLATNEKLFF. In DNA, the CDR3 is TGTGCCAGCAGCTTATCCACAGGACTTGCAACTAATGAAAAACTGTTTTTT.

This clonotype occurred a few times. The chain employs TRBV7-2 and TRBJ1-1, with TRBD1 identical over 7 bases. The junction had 4 bases not matched to a gene; V was cut back by 1 base and J by 2 bases. The CDR3 has 15 residues. The germline CDR1 and CDR2 sequences are SGHTA and FQGNSA. CDR3 in DNA: TGTGCCAGCAGCTTAGTTGGAGGGGGCAACACTGAAGCTTTCTTT. Amino acid sequence: CASSLVGGGNTEAFF.

The genes are TRBV19 and TRBJ2-2; 9 nucleotides match TRBD2. Trimming removed 8 bases from V and 3 bases from J; junction bases left unmatched: 13. The CDR3 contains 17 residues. Germline V gene lookup returns CDR1 LNHDA and CDR2 SQIVND (reference sequence). This CDR3 reads CASSPITGTSYTGELFF. The DNA for the CDR3 is TGTGCCAGTTCACCCATTACCGGGACTAGCTACACCGGGGAGCTGTTTTTT. Full variable domain (missing parts from reference TRBV19 and TRBJ2-2): DGGITQSPKYLFRKEGQNVTLSCEQNLNHDAMYWYRQDPGQGLRLIYYSQIVNDFQKGDIAEGYSVSREKKESFPLTVTSAQKNPTAFYLCASSPITGTSYTGELFFGEGSRLTVL.

Many counts were recorded for this clonotype. The chain joins TRBV19 to TRBJ2-6; D is undetermined. Trimming cost V 3 bases and J 0 bases, with 12 bases left between them. This CDR3 has 17 residues. Germline V gene data show CDR1 as LNHDA and CDR2 as SQIVND (reference sequence). For the CDR3, the DNA is TGTGCCAGTAGTATTGAAACCAAGGTCTCTGGGGCCAACGTCCTGACTTTC. Protein product: CASSIETKVSGANVLTF.

This clonotype came up many times. CDR3 sequence: CASSLGAGGSDTQYF. For the CDR3, the DNA is TGTGCCAGCAGCTTAGGAGCGGGAGGGTCAGATACGCAGTATTTT. V gene TRBV11-2 combines with J gene TRBJ2-3, with 10 bases lining up with TRBD2. The V gene end was trimmed by 1 base and the J gene end by 4 bases; junction bases not matched to a gene: 2. The CDR3 sequence is 15 residues long. Germline CDR1 is SGHAT and CDR2 is FQNNGV.

The table lists this clonotype with a few counts. This chain connects TRBV20-1 to TRBJ2-5; D may be TRBD2 (6 bases). CDR3 length: 14 amino acids. Germline V CDR1 and CDR2: DFQATT, SNEGSKA (reference sequence). The V and J ends lost 1 base and 4 bases respectively, with 13 bases between them. In DNA form, the CDR3 reads TGCAGTGCTAGAGCTCCGACTAGTTTAGAGACCCAGTACTTC. This translates into CSARAPTSLETQYF.

At least ten counts were recorded for this clonotype. This chain connects TRBV7-8 to TRBJ2-7; D unresolved. Trimming left V 5 bases short and J 1 base short, with 12 bases between. The CDR3 extends over 14 amino acids. Germline V gene sequence: CDR1 SGHVS, CDR2 FQNEAQ. The CDR3, as DNA: TGTGCCAGCAGCCAGATGCATACATCCTACGAGCAGTACTTC. Protein product: CASSQMHTSYEQYF.

This clonotype was seen repeatedly, ten times or more. The chain recombines TRBV7-9 with TRBJ2-3; no definite D call. V was shortened by 6 bases and J by 4 bases, with 8 bases between the two germline ends. The CDR3 runs to 12 residues. Germline loops: CDR1 SEHNR, CDR2 FQNEAQ (reference sequence). CDR3 DNA sequence: TGTGCCAGCAGTTTTCTAGCAGATACGCAGTATTTT. Translated, it gives CASSFLADTQYF.